This TCR beta chain emerged from a study of shared clonotypes between healthy human individuals. The study, taken as a whole, reports: Sampling covered nothing but blood. Tissue TCR repertoires likely differ from those found in blood. Rarefaction revealed incomplete sorted-subset sequencing despite large depth.

Selected positively for CCR7 and CD45RO-negative, naive CD8 cells excluded terminally differentiated effector memory CD45RA+ cells. CDR3 size: 12 residues. Germline values: CDR1 GTSNPN, CDR2 SVGIG (reference sequence). V was trimmed by 0 bases and J by 8 bases, leaving 7 bases between them. Concerning this clone: Its matching antigen is unknown.

TCRdb's table, derived via immunoSEQ multiplex PCR, lists solely in-frame clones and lacks some. The sample lists about 2 million clones, approximately 94% occurring once. The source material was naive CD8+ T cells sorted from blood. The source of this sequence is a man aged 18 to 35 in good health. The rearrangement links TRBV30 to TRBJ1-4, with D unresolved. DNA of the CDR3: TGTGCCTGGAGTGTAGATGGCGAAAAACTGTTTTTT. Protein sequence: CAWSVDGEKLFF. Full variable domain (outside the CDR3, taken from reference TRBV30 and TRBJ1-4): SQTIHQWPATLVQPVGSPLSLECTVEGTSNPNLYWYRQAAGRGLQLLFYSVGIGQISSEVPQNLSASRPQDRQFILSSKKLLLSDSGFYLCAWSVDGEKLFFGSGTQLSVL.